The clone carrying this T cell receptor beta chain was recorded a few times. Its antigen remains unidentified. The CDR3 length is 12 residues. Trimming cost V 5 bases and J 7 bases, with 11 bases left between them. The data are from a study of beta chain features in type 1 diabetes. Whole-study findings and limits: The question left open here concerned HLA type influencing TCRB rearrangement.

Expressed TCRB transcripts were sequenced, since all the RNA that had been isolated was reverse transcribed. The table came from immunoSEQ multiplex PCR; TCRdb's copy has only in-frame clones and leaves some out. Of about 320,000 clones in the sample, about 14% are singletons; the top ten hold roughly 6.7%. The sequenced material came from central memory CD4+ T cells from blood. The receptor comes from a man aged 30 to 45 in good health. The rearrangement joins TRBV7-1 to TRBJ2-5; TRBD1 might be the D (5 bases). TRBV7-1 is designated an ORF whose function remains uncertain. CDR3 nucleotides: TGTGCCAGCAGCCGGCAGGGTATGACCCAGTACTTC. This translates into CASSRQGMTQYF.